A selection of T cell receptor beta chains follows, all from one sample in a study of T cells after somatic rescue of genetic block. Sequencing used immunoSEQ multiplex PCR; TCRdb keeps in-frame clones, though not all of them. The table includes roughly 15,000 clones, 72% detected once. Sequenced material: peripheral blood mononuclear cells (PBMCs). Receptor source: a boy aged 10-17 years. CDR3s include the opening cysteine and the closing phenylalanine or tryptophan. Fields, in order: clone size, J gene, V gene, D gene, CDR3 protein, CDR3 DNA. A D gene is named only where the DNA matches it firmly. Clone size, where shown, is once, few, many, or a class for clones that have expanded.

clone_size: few; j_call: TRBJ1-1; v_call: TRBV18; d_call: .; cdr3_aa: CASLSTRNTEAFF; cdr3_nt: TGTGCCAGCTTGTCGACAAGGAACACTGAAGCTTTCTTT
clone_size: .; j_call: TRBJ2-7; v_call: TRBV27; d_call: .; cdr3_aa: CASSLLGGPYEQYF; cdr3_nt: TGTGCCAGCAGTCTTTTAGGGGGGCCCTACGAGCAGTACTTC
clone_size: .; j_call: TRBJ2-7; v_call: TRBV18; d_call: .; cdr3_aa: CASSPTDKPRYEQYF; cdr3_nt: TGTGCCAGCTCACCTACCGACAAGCCCCGCTACGAGCAGTACTTC
clone_size: .; j_call: TRBJ1-2; v_call: TRBV30; d_call: .; cdr3_aa: CAWSPGPYGYTF; cdr3_nt: TGTGCCTGGTCCCCCGGGCCCTATGGCTACACCTTC
clone_size: .; j_call: TRBJ2-1; v_call: TRBV6-1; d_call: TRBD1; cdr3_aa: CASGRDSIYNEQFF; cdr3_nt: TGTGCCAGCGGCAGGGACAGTATCTACAATGAGCAGTTCTTC
clone_size: few; j_call: TRBJ2-3; v_call: TRBV28; d_call: .; cdr3_aa: CASSTADTQYF; cdr3_nt: TGTGCCAGCAGCACCGCAGATACGCAGTATTTT
clone_size: .; j_call: TRBJ2-5; v_call: TRBV6-1; d_call: .; cdr3_aa: CASSEVRFRETQYF; cdr3_nt: TGTGCCAGCAGTGAAGTAAGGTTTAGGGAGACCCAGTACTTC
clone_size: .; j_call: TRBJ2-3; v_call: TRBV7-6; d_call: TRBD2; cdr3_aa: CASSLSGGADTQYF; cdr3_nt: TGTGCCAGCAGCCTAAGCGGGGGGGCAGATACGCAGTATTTT
clone_size: .; j_call: TRBJ1-2; v_call: TRBV29-1; d_call: .; cdr3_aa: CSVVGYNYGYTF; cdr3_nt: TGCAGCGTTGTGGGGTATAACTATGGCTACACCTTC
clone_size: .; j_call: TRBJ2-2; v_call: TRBV25-1; d_call: .; cdr3_aa: CASSFQDTGELFF; cdr3_nt: TGTGCCAGCAGTTTCCAGGACACCGGGGAGCTGTTTTTT
clone_size: few; j_call: TRBJ1-2; v_call: TRBV7-9; d_call: .; cdr3_aa: CASSSRRYANYGYTF; cdr3_nt: TGTGCCAGCAGCTCCCGGCGGTACGCTAACTATGGCTACACCTTC
clone_size: .; j_call: TRBJ2-1; v_call: TRBV5-1; d_call: TRBD2; cdr3_aa: CASSLGAGVNNEQFF; cdr3_nt: TGCGCCAGCAGCTTGGGGGCGGGAGTAAACAATGAGCAGTTCTTC
clone_size: .; j_call: TRBJ2-7; v_call: TRBV6-5; d_call: TRBD2; cdr3_aa: CASSYSEAGGPEQYF; cdr3_nt: TGTGCCAGCAGTTACTCAGAAGCGGGAGGGCCCGAGCAGTACTTC
clone_size: .; j_call: TRBJ2-7; v_call: TRBV27; d_call: .; cdr3_aa: CASHSTRTLGEQYF; cdr3_nt: TGTGCCAGCCATAGTACGCGGACTCTCGGCGAGCAGTACTTC
clone_size: .; j_call: TRBJ1-3; v_call: TRBV27; d_call: .; cdr3_aa: CASSGDTLYSGNTIYF; cdr3_nt: TGTGCCAGCAGTGGGGACACCTTGTACTCTGGAAACACCATATATTTT
clone_size: .; j_call: TRBJ2-1; v_call: TRBV9; d_call: .; cdr3_aa: CASSVGWYNEQFF; cdr3_nt: TGTGCCAGCAGCGTGGGGTGGTACAATGAGCAGTTCTTC
clone_size: few; j_call: TRBJ1-6; v_call: TRBV19; d_call: TRBD1; cdr3_aa: CASSIRDRELNSPLHF; cdr3_nt: TGTGCCAGTAGTATCCGGGACAGGGAGCTTAATTCACCCCTCCACTTT
clone_size: .; j_call: TRBJ2-7; v_call: TRBV5-8; d_call: .; cdr3_aa: CASSFYFFGRGGLHEQYF; cdr3_nt: TGTGCCAGCAGCTTTTATTTCTTCGGCAGGGGGGGCCTCCACGAGCAGTACTTC
clone_size: .; j_call: TRBJ1-1; v_call: TRBV6-6; d_call: .; cdr3_aa: CASSGAGFPPNTEAFF; cdr3_nt: TGTGCCAGCAGTGGGGCGGGGTTTCCACCAAACACTGAAGCTTTCTTT
clone_size: .; j_call: TRBJ2-3; v_call: TRBV6-6; d_call: .; cdr3_aa: CASSYDPSDTQYF; cdr3_nt: TGTGCCAGCAGTTACGACCCCTCGGATACGCAGTATTTT
clone_size: .; j_call: TRBJ1-2; v_call: TRBV6-1; d_call: .; cdr3_aa: CASSEAQQLLIGYTF; cdr3_nt: TGTGCCAGCAGTGAAGCACAACAGCTCCTAATTGGGTACACCTTC
clone_size: few; j_call: TRBJ2-3; v_call: TRBV6-5; d_call: .; cdr3_aa: CASSFTSEGTDTQYF; cdr3_nt: TGTGCCAGCAGTTTTACGTCCGAGGGCACAGATACGCAGTATTTT